The clone carrying this TCR gamma chain is labeled medium-sized. The antigen is undetermined. The CDR3 covers 11 residues. The germline CDR1 and CDR2 sequences are VENAVY and YDSYNSRV. The V gene end was trimmed by 5 bases and the J gene end by 7 bases; junction bases not matched to a gene: 5. This record comes from a study of gamma delta lymphoproliferative disorders and STAT genes. Background on the study: At least 50 ng of genomic DNA went into each LymphoTrack Dx TCRG Assay library. The EuroClonality-NGS protocol was used to prepare delta libraries. Regarding the study as a whole: Patient-control comparisons may be limited by differing T cell maturation stages. Low-frequency NGS calls may be less specific, so public or private leukemic clones need confirmation.

TCRdb re-identified clones in the multiplex PCR reads via CATT. The data hold around 4,500 gamma-chain clones, with approximately 8% observed a single time. Sequencing used genomic DNA taken from PBMCs of patients and controls. Sequenced sample: blood. This TCR came from a human donor in good health. The chain is built from TRGV8 and TRGJ1 or TRGJ2. No J gene was available from TCRdb, and it was assigned here by a germline match of the DNA. The CDR3 reads CATWGSYKKLF. CDR3 bases: TGTGCCACCTGGGGCTCCTATAAGAAACTCTTT.